Shown below are 5 T cell receptor beta chains from a single sample sequenced in a study of radiation and T cells in renal cell carcinoma. Using immunoSEQ multiplex PCR, the repertoire was profiled, and TCRdb retains in-frame clones only, with some absent. This table has 70,000 to 100,000 clones, 70% to 85% appearing once. Time point of the sample: baseline pretreatment blood. Treatment reported: 15 Gy SBRT to primary tumor, nephrectomy 4 weeks later. The sample consisted of blood, taken from a patient whose treatment included radiotherapy and nephrectomy. These receptors all stem from a man in his 60s with renal cell carcinoma.

V and J are TRBV27 and TRBJ1-5; no clear D gene. Germline CDR1 is MNHEY and CDR2 is SMNVEV (reference sequence). V lost 3 bases to trimming and J lost 4 bases, with 7 bases between them. This CDR3 region has 13 residues. The CDR3 nucleotides read TGTGCCAGCAGTTTTAGGCCTAATCAGCCCCAGCATTTT. Residues: CASSFRPNQPQHF.

The sample holds a few counts of this clone. The chain links TRBV10-3 to TRBJ1-1, with 7 bases identical to TRBD1. Losses at the gene ends were 6 bases for V and 3 bases for J; bases not matched to a gene: 10. The CDR3 has 15 residues. The germline V gene encodes CDR1 ENHRY and CDR2 SYGVKD. The DNA for the CDR3 is TGTGCCATCAGGGAGCACCGGGACAGAGACACTGAAGCTTTCTTT. The encoded protein is CAIREHRDRDTEAFF.

This chain joins TRBV2 and TRBJ2-7; no reliable D call. This CDR3 spans 14 amino acids. CDR1 is SNHLY, CDR2 FYNNEI, per germline. Trimming cost V 4 bases and J 2 bases, with 12 bases left between them. The CDR3 loop is CASSANSPAYEQYF. The CDR3 coding sequence is TGTGCCAGCAGTGCTAACAGCCCAGCCTACGAGCAGTACTTC.

This clone came up once. The chain combines TRBV4-1 with TRBJ2-2; TRBD2 might be the D (6 bases). With 7 bases removed from V and 7 bases from J, the gap between germline ends came to 19 bases. Looked up from germline, CDR1 is MGHRA and CDR2 is YSYEKL. The CDR3 is made up of 15 amino acids. In DNA, the CDR3 is TGCGCCAGCAAGGATCCCTTTGGCGGGATCGGGGAGCTGTTTTTT. This gives the protein CASKDPFGGIGELFF.

Only a few counts were recorded for this clone. This chain joins TRBV14 and TRBJ2-7; D not resolved. Per germline, CDR1 SGHDN and CDR2 FVKESK. The CDR3 contains 13 residues. The germline V and J ends were trimmed by 0 bases and 9 bases, with 12 bases remaining between them. The CDR3 spells CASSQDQVAAQYF. Written as DNA, the CDR3 is TGTGCCAGCAGCCAAGATCAAGTCGCGGCGCAGTACTTC.